The T cell receptor beta chain under discussion was sequenced for a study of T cell responses to AZD1222 COVID-19 vaccine. On this clone itself: Antigen: not known.

General study results and limits: Researchers report vaccine-associated CD4 TCRs spanning spike, with dominance at 160-218 and 743-854. The sample set comprised mostly white British donors with more females, and clonal diversity was possibly underestimated. Only five or six individuals given AZD1222 were seropositive at baseline.

Between the trimmed V and J ends, which lost 6 bases and 6 bases, there was a span of 15 bases. From germline, CDR1 is SEHNR and CDR2 FQNEAQ (reference sequence). The CDR3 length is 13 residues. Only in-frame clones appear in the TCRdb table, and some are missing; sequencing was by immunoSEQ multiplex PCR. Here the sample spans roughly 120,000 clones, almost 95% being singletons. The study pooled second doses at about 4 or about 12 weeks. This receptor was obtained from an adult who received the AZD1222 COVID-19 vaccine. The chain joins TRBV7-9 to TRBJ2-7, with a tentative D call TRBD1 (6 bases). The sequenced sample was peripheral blood, obtained 28 days after the second AZD1222 dose. For the CDR3, the DNA is TGTGCCAGCAGTACAGGGAATCGCGGCGAGCAGTACTTC. Its translation is CASSTGNRGEQYF.